A selection of T cell receptor beta chains follows, all from one sample in a study of vaccination effects on CD4 cells after COVID-19. The table came from immunoSEQ multiplex PCR; TCRdb's copy has only in-frame clones and leaves some out. The data show roughly 41,000 clones, 66% seen once. What these receptors recognize is not known. The starting material was CD4+ T cells from PBMCs cultured with HCoV-OC43 spike peptides, obtained before COVID-19 vaccination. The receptor source for this set is a human donor who received a COVID-19 vaccine. Both conserved end residues are part of each CDR3. The D gene is left open where the match is weak. Only part of the rows carry a size: once, few, many, or a class if the clone is expanded.

>TRBJ2-7|TRBV5-4|-|TRBD2
TGTGCCAGCAGCATGGGACTAGCGGGAGATAGCTCCTACGAGCAGTACTTC
CASSMGLAGDSSYEQYF
>TRBJ2-3|TRBV5-6|-|-
TGTGCCAGCAGCTCCTCCGACCAGAACACAGATACGCAGTATTTT
CASSSSDQNTDTQYF
>TRBJ2-1|TRBV29-1|-|TRBD2
TGCAGCGTTGAAGAGGGACTAGTAATCGGGAGGGATGAGCAGTTCTTC
CSVEEGLVIGRDEQFF
>TRBJ1-6|TRBV3-1/TRBV3-2|-|-
TGTGCCAGCAGCCCATTTAGCTACGGGTCCTATAATTCACCCCTCCACTTT
CASSPFSYGSYNSPLHF
>TRBJ2-3|TRBV6-4|-|TRBD2
TGTGCCAGCAGTGCTAGCGCGGGGGGCACAGATACGCAGTATTTT
CASSASAGGTDTQYF
>TRBJ2-1|TRBV19|-|-
TGTGCCAGTAGCCGCCCAGGGGACCTTTTCAATGAGCAGTTCTTC
CASSRPGDLFNEQFF
>TRBJ2-2|TRBV19|-|TRBD2
TGTGCCAGTAGCCGGGGGAGCGGGAGGGCCAACACCGGGGAGCTGTTTTTT
CASSRGSGRANTGELFF
>TRBJ1-5|TRBV30|-|-
TGTGCCTGGAGCCCAGCCGGGGCGAGCAATCAGCCCCAGCATTTT
CAWSPAGASNQPQHF
>TRBJ1-5|TRBV6-1|-|TRBD1
TGTGCCAGCAGTGATGACAGGGGGCGCGACGTAGGTCAGCCCCAGCATTTT
CASSDDRGRDVGQPQHF
>TRBJ1-2|TRBV6-6|few|TRBD1
TGTGCCAGCAGGACCGGACAGGGGGCTTATGGCTACACCTTC
CASRTGQGAYGYTF
>TRBJ1-3|TRBV5-4|-|-
TGTGCCAGCAGCCGGGACCCTCTCTCTGGAAACACCATATATTTT
CASSRDPLSGNTIYF
>TRBJ2-3|TRBV5-1|-|-
TGCGCCAGCAGCTTATTGGGGACTAGCACAGATACGCAGTATTTT
CASSLLGTSTDTQYF
>TRBJ1-5|TRBV4-2|-|-
TGTGCCAGCAGCCAAGTTCGGGGAAGCAATCAGCCCCAGCATTTT
CASSQVRGSNQPQHF
>TRBJ1-4|TRBV5-6|-|-
TGTGCCAGCAGCTTGGTCGGACAGACCTCTAATGAAAAACTGTTTTTT
CASSLVGQTSNEKLFF
>TRBJ2-2|TRBV5-8|-|-
TGTGCCAGCAGCTTGTGGGCGACTGGCAACACCGGGGAGCTGTTTTTT
CASSLWATGNTGELFF
>TRBJ1-2|TRBV3-1/TRBV3-2|-|-
TGTGCCAGCAGCCAAAACAGGGACTATGGCTACACCTTC
CASSQNRDYGYTF
>TRBJ1-1|TRBV4-1|few|-
TGCGCCAGCAGCCAGGGACTACAGGGACGCACTGAAGCTTTCTTT
CASSQGLQGRTEAFF
>TRBJ2-7|TRBV6-5|-|TRBD2
TGTGCCAGCAGAAGCAGCGGGAGTAACGAGCAGTACTTC
CASRSSGSNEQYF
>TRBJ2-3|TRBV14|-|-
TGTGCCAGCAGCCAGGCGGGACTCTACACAGATACGCAGTATTTT
CASSQAGLYTDTQYF
>TRBJ1-1|TRBV28|-|-
TGTGCCAGCAGTCCGGGGGACGGGCTGGAAGCTTTCTTT
CASSPGDGLEAFF
>TRBJ2-7|TRBV3-1/TRBV3-2|-|TRBD2
TGTGCCAGCAGCCGGGGACTAGCGGGAGGGTACGAGCAGTACTTC
CASSRGLAGGYEQYF
>TRBJ2-7|TRBV4-1|-|TRBD1
TGCGCCAGCAGCCAAGATCTCTCGACAGGGACCTTATCCTACGAGCAGTACTTC
CASSQDLSTGTLSYEQYF
>TRBJ2-5|TRBV6-5|-|-
TGTGCCAGCAGCGATGGACGGTGGGAGACCCAGTACTTC
CASSDGRWETQYF
>TRBJ2-7|TRBV6-5|-|-
TGTGCCAGCAGTTACCGGGCCCTTGGACTCGAGCAGTACTTC
CASSYRALGLEQYF
>TRBJ2-3|TRBV5-1|-|-
TGCGCCAGCAGCCCGAACGGATCTGGTGGCACAGATACGCAGTATTTT
CASSPNGSGGTDTQYF